This TCR beta chain originates from a study of cytomegalovirus exposure and HLA in healthy donors. Remarks on this clone: The antigen is undetermined.

The germline gives CDR1 SGHDT, CDR2 YYEEEE. Trimming at V came to 5 bases and at J to 2 bases, leaving 7 bases not matched to a gene. The CDR3 sequence is 16 residues long. Whole-study results and caveats: Some 150 TCR beta chains were listed as cytomegalovirus-associated. Researchers reported that a few CMV-associated chains were confirmed in vitro as CMV antigen-specific. In the 130 or so validation repertoires, around 95% of cluster scores exceeded 0, per a later analysis. Whilst most TCR sequences proved rare, a subset of public TCRs occurred across many donors.

The method was immunoSEQ multiplex PCR; TCRdb's version includes in-frame clones alone and lacks a portion of them. The sample consists of about 58,000 clones, about 92% of them appearing once. Sequencing was carried out using PBMCs. The TCR was taken from a man between 18 and 29 years old in good health and CMV-seronegative. This chain connects TRBV5-6 to TRBJ1-1; 12 nucleotides align to TRBD1. CDR3 protein: CASSHGTGGLNTEAFF. In nucleotides, the CDR3 is TGTGCCAGCAGTCACGGGACAGGGGGCCTTAACACTGAAGCTTTCTTT.